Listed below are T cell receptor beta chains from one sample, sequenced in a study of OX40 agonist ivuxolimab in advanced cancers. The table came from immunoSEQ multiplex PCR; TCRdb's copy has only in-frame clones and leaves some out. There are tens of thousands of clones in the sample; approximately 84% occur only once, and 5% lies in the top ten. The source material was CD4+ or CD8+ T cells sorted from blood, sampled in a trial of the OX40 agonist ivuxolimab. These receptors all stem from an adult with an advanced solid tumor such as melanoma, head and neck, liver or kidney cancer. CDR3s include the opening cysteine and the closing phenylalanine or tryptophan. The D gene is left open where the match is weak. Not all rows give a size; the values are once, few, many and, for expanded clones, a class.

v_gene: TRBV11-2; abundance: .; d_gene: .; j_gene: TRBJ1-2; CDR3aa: CASSRLSRVQGYGYTF; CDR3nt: TGTGCCAGCAGCCGTTTATCCCGGGTTCAGGGATATGGCTACACCTTC
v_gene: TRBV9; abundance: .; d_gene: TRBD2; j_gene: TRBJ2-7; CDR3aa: CASSVGLAGGYYEQYF; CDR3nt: TGTGCCAGCAGCGTAGGACTAGCGGGAGGGTACTACGAGCAGTACTTC
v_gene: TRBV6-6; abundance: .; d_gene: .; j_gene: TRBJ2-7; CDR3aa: CASTNSYEQYF; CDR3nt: TGTGCCAGCACCAACTCCTACGAGCAGTACTTC
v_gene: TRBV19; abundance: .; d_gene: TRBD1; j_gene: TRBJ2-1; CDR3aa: CASSSTGAHNEQFF; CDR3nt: TGTGCCAGTAGTTCTACAGGGGCCCACAATGAGCAGTTCTTC
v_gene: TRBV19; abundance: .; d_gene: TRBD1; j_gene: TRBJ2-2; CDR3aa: CASSMRLGQGVNTGELFF; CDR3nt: TGTGCCAGTAGTATGAGATTGGGACAGGGGGTGAACACCGGGGAGCTGTTTTTT
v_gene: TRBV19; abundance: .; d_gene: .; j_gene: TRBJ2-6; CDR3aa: CASSIQGPEGHSGANVLTF; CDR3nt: TGTGCCAGTAGTATACAGGGCCCGGAAGGACACTCTGGGGCCAACGTCCTGACTTTC
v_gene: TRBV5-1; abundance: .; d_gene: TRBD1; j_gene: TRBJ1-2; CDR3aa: CASSLGGQGNYGYTF; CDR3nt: TGCGCCAGCAGCTTGGGGGGACAGGGGAACTATGGCTACACCTTC
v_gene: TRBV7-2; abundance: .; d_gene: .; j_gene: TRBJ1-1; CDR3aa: CASSFSVNTEAFF; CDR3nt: TGTGCCAGCAGCTTTTCCGTGAACACTGAAGCTTTCTTT
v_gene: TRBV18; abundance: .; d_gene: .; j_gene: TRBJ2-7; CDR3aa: CASSPPRGRDAYEQYF; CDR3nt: TGTGCCAGCTCACCACCGAGGGGTAGGGACGCGTACGAGCAGTACTTC
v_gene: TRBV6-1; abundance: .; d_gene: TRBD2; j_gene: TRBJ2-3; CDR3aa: CASSGASGGGADTQYF; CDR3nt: TGTGCCAGCAGTGGTGCTAGCGGGGGGGGTGCAGATACGCAGTATTTT
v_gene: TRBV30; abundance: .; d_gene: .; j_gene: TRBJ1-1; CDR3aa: CAWGRAGRGGTTEAFF; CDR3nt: TGTGCCTGGGGACGGGCCGGCAGGGGAGGGACCACTGAAGCTTTCTTT
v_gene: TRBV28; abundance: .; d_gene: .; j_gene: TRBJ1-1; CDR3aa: CASSLENTEAFF; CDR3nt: TGTGCCAGCAGTTTAGAGAACACTGAAGCTTTCTTT
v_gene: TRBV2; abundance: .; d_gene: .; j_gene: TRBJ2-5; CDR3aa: CASSELSAGKETQYF; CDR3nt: TGTGCCAGCAGTGAACTGTCGGCAGGGAAGGAGACCCAGTACTTC
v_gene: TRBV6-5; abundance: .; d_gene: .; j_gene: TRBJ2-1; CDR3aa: CASSATGPQSGEQFF; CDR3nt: TGTGCCAGCAGTGCTACGGGACCCCAAAGTGGTGAGCAGTTCTTC
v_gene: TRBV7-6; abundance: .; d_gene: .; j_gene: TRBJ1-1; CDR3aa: CASSLTGNTEAFF; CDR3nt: TGTGCCAGCAGCTTGACGGGGAACACTGAAGCTTTCTTT
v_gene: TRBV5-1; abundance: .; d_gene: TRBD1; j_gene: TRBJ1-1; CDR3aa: CASSLGQGASMNTEAFF; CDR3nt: TGCGCCAGCAGCCTCGGACAGGGGGCGTCCATGAACACTGAAGCTTTCTTT
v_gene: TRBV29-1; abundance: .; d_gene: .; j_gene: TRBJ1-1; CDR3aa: CSVGKDVITFF; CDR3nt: TGCAGCGTTGGAAAGGACGTAATAACTTTCTTT
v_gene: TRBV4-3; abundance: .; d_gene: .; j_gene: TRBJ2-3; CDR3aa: CASSQDSGGRNTQYF; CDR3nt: TGCGCCAGCAGCCAAGATTCGGGGGGCAGAAATACGCAGTATTTT
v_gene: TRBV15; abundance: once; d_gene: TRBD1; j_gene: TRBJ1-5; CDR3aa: CATSSLGTANQPQHF; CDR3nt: TGTGCCACCAGCAGCTTGGGGACAGCAAATCAGCCCCAGCATTTT
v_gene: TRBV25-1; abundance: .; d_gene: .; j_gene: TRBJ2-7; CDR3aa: CASSGRQGDGAYEQYF; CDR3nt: TGTGCCAGCAGTGGACGCCAAGGGGACGGAGCCTACGAGCAGTACTTC
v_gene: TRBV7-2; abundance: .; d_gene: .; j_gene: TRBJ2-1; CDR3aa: CASSPGPELMQFF; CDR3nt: TGTGCCAGCAGCCCCGGGCCCGAACTGATGCAGTTCTTC
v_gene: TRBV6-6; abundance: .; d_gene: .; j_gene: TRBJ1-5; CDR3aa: CASSYSVNGRWPQHF; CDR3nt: TGTGCCAGCAGTTACTCGGTTAATGGGAGGTGGCCCCAGCATTTT
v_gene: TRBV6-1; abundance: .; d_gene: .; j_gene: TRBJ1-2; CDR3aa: CASRESERRYGYTF; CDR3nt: TGTGCCAGCAGAGAGAGCGAAAGGCGCTATGGCTACACCTTC
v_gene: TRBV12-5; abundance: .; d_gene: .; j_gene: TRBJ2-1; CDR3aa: CASGLLLWVGENNEQFF; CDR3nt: .
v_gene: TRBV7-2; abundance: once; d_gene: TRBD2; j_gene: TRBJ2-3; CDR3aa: CASTPAGVGTDTQYF; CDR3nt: TGTGCCAGCACCCCAGCGGGAGTTGGAACAGATACGCAGTATTTT
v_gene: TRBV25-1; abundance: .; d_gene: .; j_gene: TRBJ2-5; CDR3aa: CASSESKEAETQYF; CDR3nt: TGTGCCAGCAGTGAATCGAAAGAAGCGGAGACCCAGTACTTC
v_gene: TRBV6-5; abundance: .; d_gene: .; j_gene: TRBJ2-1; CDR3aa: CASSSLARREQFF; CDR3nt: TGTGCCAGCAGTTCCCTCGCGCGGAGAGAGCAGTTCTTC
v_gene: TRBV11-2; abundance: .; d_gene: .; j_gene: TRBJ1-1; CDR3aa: CASSLVLNTEAFF; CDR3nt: TGTGCCAGCAGCTTAGTTTTGAACACTGAAGCTTTCTTT
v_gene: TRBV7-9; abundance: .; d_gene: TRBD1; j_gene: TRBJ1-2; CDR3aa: CASSFMTGGGNGYTF; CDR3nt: TGTGCCAGCAGCTTCATGACAGGGGGAGGGAATGGCTACACCTTC
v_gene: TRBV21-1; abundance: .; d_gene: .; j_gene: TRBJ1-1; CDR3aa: CASFYRGPGQAWGFTEAFF; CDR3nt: TGTGCCAGCTTCTACAGGGGCCCGGGACAGGCCTGGGGGTTCACTGAAGCTTTCTTT
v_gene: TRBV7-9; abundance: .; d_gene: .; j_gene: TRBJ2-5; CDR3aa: CASSLAGGRETQYF; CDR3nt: TGTGCCAGCAGCTTAGCCGGCGGACGAGAGACCCAGTACTTC
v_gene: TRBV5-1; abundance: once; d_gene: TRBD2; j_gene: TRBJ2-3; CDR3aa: CASSQVSGRASDTQYF; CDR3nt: TGCGCCAGCAGCCAAGTTAGCGGGAGGGCCTCAGATACGCAGTATTTT
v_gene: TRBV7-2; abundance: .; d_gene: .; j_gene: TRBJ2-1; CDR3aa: CASSLVSDNEQFF; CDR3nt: TGTGCCAGCAGCTTAGTCTCGGACAATGAGCAGTTCTTC
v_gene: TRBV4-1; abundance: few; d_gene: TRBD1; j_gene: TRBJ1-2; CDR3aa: CASSQGQGWLGYTF; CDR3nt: TGCGCCAGCAGCCAAGGACAGGGGTGGCTTGGCTACACCTTC
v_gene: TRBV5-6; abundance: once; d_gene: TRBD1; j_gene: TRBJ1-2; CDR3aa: CASSNLPGQGNYGYTF; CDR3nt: TGTGCCAGCAGCAATCTTCCGGGACAGGGGAACTATGGCTACACCTTC
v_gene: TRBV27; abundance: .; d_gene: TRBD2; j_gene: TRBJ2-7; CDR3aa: CASSPPYSGEQYF; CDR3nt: TGTGCCAGCAGTCCACCCTATAGCGGGGAGCAGTACTTC
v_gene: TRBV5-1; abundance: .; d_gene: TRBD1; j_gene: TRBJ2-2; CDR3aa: CASSFGTEDTGELFF; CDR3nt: TGCGCCAGCAGCTTTGGGACAGAAGACACCGGGGAGCTGTTTTTT
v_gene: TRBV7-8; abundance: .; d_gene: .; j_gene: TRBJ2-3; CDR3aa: CASSSAGDTQYF; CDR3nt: TGTGCCAGCAGCTCAGCAGGGGATACGCAGTATTTT
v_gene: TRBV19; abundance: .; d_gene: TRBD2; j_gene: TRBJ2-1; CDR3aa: CASSGLAGVSYNEQFF; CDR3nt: TGTGCCAGTAGCGGACTAGCGGGCGTATCCTACAATGAGCAGTTCTTC
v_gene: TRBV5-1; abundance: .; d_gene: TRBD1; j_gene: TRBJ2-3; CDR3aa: CASSPGTGGDDTQYF; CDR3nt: TGCGCCAGCAGCCCGGGGACAGGGGGCGACGATACGCAGTATTTT
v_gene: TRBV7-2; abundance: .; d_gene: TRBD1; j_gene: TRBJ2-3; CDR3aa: CASSPPREGASTDTQYF; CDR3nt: TGTGCCAGCAGCCCCCCCCGAGAGGGGGCCAGCACAGATACGCAGTATTTT
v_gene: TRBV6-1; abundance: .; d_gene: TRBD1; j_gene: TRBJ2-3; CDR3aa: CASSEASGQGADTQYF; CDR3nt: TGTGCCAGCAGTGAAGCCTCGGGACAGGGCGCAGATACGCAGTATTTT
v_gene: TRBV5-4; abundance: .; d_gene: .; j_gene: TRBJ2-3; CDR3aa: CASSFGTTRADTQYF; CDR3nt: TGTGCCAGCAGCTTTGGGACGACGAGGGCAGATACGCAGTATTTT
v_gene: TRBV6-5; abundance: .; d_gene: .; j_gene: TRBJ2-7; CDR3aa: CASSYGPHPYEQYF; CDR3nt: TGTGCCAGCAGTTACGGGCCCCACCCCTACGAGCAGTACTTC
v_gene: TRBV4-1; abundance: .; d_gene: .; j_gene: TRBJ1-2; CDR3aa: CASKGPTVYGYTF; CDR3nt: TGCGCCAGCAAGGGGCCAACTGTCTATGGCTACACCTTC
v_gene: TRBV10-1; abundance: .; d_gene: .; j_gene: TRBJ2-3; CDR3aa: CASSDGGDTQYF; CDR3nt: TGCGCCAGCAGTGATGGGGGAGATACGCAGTATTTT
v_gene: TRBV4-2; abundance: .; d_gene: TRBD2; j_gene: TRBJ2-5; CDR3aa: CASSQESGGGPWETQYF; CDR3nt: TGTGCCAGCAGCCAAGAAAGCGGGGGGGGCCCCTGGGAGACCCAGTACTTC
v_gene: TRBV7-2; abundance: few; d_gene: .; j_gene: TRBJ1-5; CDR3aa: CASSLGQPQHF; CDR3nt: TGTGCCAGCAGCTTAGGTCAGCCCCAGCATTTT
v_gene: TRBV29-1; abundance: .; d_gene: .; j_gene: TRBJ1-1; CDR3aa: CSVEKAGLNTEAFF; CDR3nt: TGCAGCGTTGAAAAGGCTGGACTGAACACTGAAGCTTTCTTT
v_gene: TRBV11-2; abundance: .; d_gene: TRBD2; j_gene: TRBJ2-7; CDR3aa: CATAPGLAGALSSYEQYF; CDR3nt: TGTGCCACCGCCCCGGGACTAGCGGGGGCTTTGAGCTCCTACGAGCAGTACTTC
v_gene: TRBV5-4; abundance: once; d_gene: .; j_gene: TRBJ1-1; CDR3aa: CASSLAVNTEAFF; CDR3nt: TGTGCCAGCAGCTTGGCTGTGAACACTGAAGCCTTCTTT
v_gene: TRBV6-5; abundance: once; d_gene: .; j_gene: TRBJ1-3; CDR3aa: CASTGGGSGNTIYF; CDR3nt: TGTGCCAGCACAGGAGGGGGTTCTGGAAACACCATATATTTT
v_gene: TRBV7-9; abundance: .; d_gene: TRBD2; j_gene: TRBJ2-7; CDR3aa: CASSSMGEGRSYEQYF; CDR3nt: TGTGCCAGCAGTTCGATGGGGGAGGGCCGGTCCTACGAGCAGTACTTC
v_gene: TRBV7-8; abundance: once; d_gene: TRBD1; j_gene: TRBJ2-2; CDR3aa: CASSSRQGSFPGELFF; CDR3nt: TGTGCCAGCAGCTCGCGACAGGGTTCTTTTCCCGGGGAGCTGTTTTTT
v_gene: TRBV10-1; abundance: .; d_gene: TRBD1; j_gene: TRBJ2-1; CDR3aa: CASSLGTGVDNEQFF; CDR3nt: TGCGCCAGCAGTCTCGGGACAGGGGTAGACAATGAGCAGTTCTTC
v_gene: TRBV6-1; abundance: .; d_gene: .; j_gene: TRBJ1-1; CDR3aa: CASSEHHQNTEAFF; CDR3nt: TGTGCCAGCAGTGAACACCACCAGAACACTGAAGCTTTCTTT
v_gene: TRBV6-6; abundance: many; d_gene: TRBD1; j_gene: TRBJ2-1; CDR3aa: CASSLTGDEQFF; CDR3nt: TGTGCCAGCAGTCTGACAGGGGATGAGCAGTTCTTC
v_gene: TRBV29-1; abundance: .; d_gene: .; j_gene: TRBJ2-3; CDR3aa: CSAVAGARDTQYF; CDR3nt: TGCAGCGCTGTGGCGGGGGCAAGGGATACGCAGTATTTT
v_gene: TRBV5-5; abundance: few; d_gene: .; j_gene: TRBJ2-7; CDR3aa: CASSLTPGSSYEQYF; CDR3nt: TGTGCCAGCAGCTTGACCCCGGGCAGCTCCTACGAGCAGTACTTC